The rows below give T cell receptor beta chains drawn from one sample of a study of OX40 agonist ivuxolimab in advanced cancers. Only in-frame clones appear in the TCRdb table, and some are missing; sequencing was by immunoSEQ multiplex PCR. The sample shows about 68,000 clones, about 83% of them seen only once. The sequencing used CD4+ or CD8+ T cells sorted from blood, collected in a trial of the OX40 agonist ivuxolimab. These receptors were obtained from an adult with an advanced solid tumor such as melanoma, head and neck, liver or kidney cancer. Each CDR3 is given with its conserved first and last residue. Each record gives: D gene, J gene, clone size, V gene, CDR3 length, CDR3 DNA, CDR3 protein. The D gene is left open where the match is weak. Clone size is given for some rows only: seen once, a few or many times, or a class if the clone is expanded.

D: TRBD2; J: TRBJ2-7; size: .; V: TRBV5-1; length: 17; DNA: TGCGCCAGCAGCCCCTCTCACGCTAGCGGGGGTACCTACGAGCAGTACTTC; CDR3: CASSPSHASGGTYEQYF
D: .; J: TRBJ1-3; size: .; V: TRBV6-5; length: 16; DNA: TGTGCCAGCAGTTACTCGATTGAGGGCTCTGGAAACACCATATATTTT; CDR3: CASSYSIEGSGNTIYF
D: TRBD2; J: TRBJ2-3; size: .; V: TRBV2; length: 13; DNA: TGTGCCAGCAGGCGGCGGGAGGTGGATACGCAGTATTTT; CDR3: CASRRREVDTQYF
D: .; J: TRBJ2-7; size: .; V: TRBV6-1; length: 13; DNA: TGTGCCAGCAGTGAAGCGCAGGGGTTCGAGCAGTACTTC; CDR3: CASSEAQGFEQYF
D: .; J: TRBJ1-2; size: once; V: TRBV18; length: 12; DNA: TGTGCCAGCTTCGACAGTACTCACGGCTACACCTTC; CDR3: CASFDSTHGYTF
D: .; J: TRBJ2-5; size: .; V: TRBV5-4; length: 13; DNA: TGTGCCAGCAGCGCCAACAGGGAAGAGACCCAGTACTTC; CDR3: CASSANREETQYF
D: .; J: TRBJ1-2; size: .; V: TRBV7-2; length: 16; DNA: TGTGCCAGCAGCCTTCAACCCGCGGGGGGCGCGCTTGGCTACACCTTC; CDR3: CASSLQPAGGALGYTF
D: .; J: TRBJ2-7; size: .; V: TRBV5-6; length: 12; DNA: TGTGCCAGCAGCTCAGAGTCCTACGAGCAGTACTTC; CDR3: CASSSESYEQYF
D: .; J: TRBJ2-5; size: .; V: TRBV27; length: 15; DNA: TGTGCCAGCAGTCGAAGGGGTCTGGTGGCAGAGACCCAGTACTTC; CDR3: CASSRRGLVAETQYF
D: .; J: TRBJ1-4; size: .; V: TRBV5-6; length: 14; DNA: TGTGCCAGCAGCTTGGCCATCCAGGGGATGGAACTGTTTTTT; CDR3: CASSLAIQGMELFF
D: .; J: TRBJ1-2; size: .; V: TRBV5-4; length: 13; DNA: TGTGCCAGCAGCTTTTTCCCCCCCTATGGCTACACCTTC; CDR3: CASSFFPPYGYTF
D: .; J: TRBJ1-2; size: .; V: TRBV18; length: 14; DNA: TGTGCCAGCTCACCCCCGGCGAATCCGGATGGCTACACCTTC; CDR3: CASSPPANPDGYTF
D: .; J: TRBJ1-5; size: .; V: TRBV21-1; length: 15; DNA: TGTGCCAGCAGCCCGACAGGTCATAGCAATCAGCCCCAGCATTTT; CDR3: CASSPTGHSNQPQHF
D: TRBD1; J: TRBJ1-3; size: .; V: TRBV5-1; length: 16; DNA: TGCGCCAGCAGCTTACCGGGACAGAGCTCTGGAAACACCATATATTTT; CDR3: CASSLPGQSSGNTIYF